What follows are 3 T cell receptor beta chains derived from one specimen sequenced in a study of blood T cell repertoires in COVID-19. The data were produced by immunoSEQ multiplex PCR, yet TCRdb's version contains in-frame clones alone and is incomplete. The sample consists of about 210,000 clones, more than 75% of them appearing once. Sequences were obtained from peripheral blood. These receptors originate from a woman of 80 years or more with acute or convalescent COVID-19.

CDR3 in amino acids: CASSPGFVGNEQFF. CDR3 DNA sequence: TGCGCCAGCAGCCCGGGATTCGTGGGCAATGAGCAGTTCTTC. The V and J genes are TRBV5-1 and TRBJ2-1, with D possibly matching TRBD2 (5 bases). Trimming left V 4 bases short and J 6 bases short, with 14 bases between. The germline CDR1 and CDR2 sequences are SGHRS and YFSETQ. CDR3 length: 14 amino acids.

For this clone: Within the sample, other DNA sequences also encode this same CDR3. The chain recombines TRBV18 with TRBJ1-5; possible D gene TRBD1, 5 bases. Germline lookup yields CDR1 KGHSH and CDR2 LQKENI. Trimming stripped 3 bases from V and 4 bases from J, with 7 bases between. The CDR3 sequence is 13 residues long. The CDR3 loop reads CASSPQGNQPQHF. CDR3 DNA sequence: TGTGCCAGCTCACCCCAGGGAAATCAGCCCCAGCATTTT.

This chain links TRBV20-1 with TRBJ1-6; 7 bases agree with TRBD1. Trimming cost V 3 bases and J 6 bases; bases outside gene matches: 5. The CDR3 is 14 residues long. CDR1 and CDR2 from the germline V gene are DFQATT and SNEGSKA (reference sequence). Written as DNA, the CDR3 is TGCAGTGCTAGTTATCGACAGGGTAATTCACCCCTCCACTTT. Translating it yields CSASYRQGNSPLHF.